This T cell receptor beta chain was obtained from a study of blood T cell repertoires in COVID-19. Germline lookup yields CDR1 SGHVS and CDR2 FQNEAQ. The trim removed 3 bases at V and 5 bases at J, leaving 2 bases unmatched. There are 14 residues in the CDR3. Data came from immunoSEQ multiplex PCR; TCRdb stores just in-frame clones and leaves some out. The table has approximately 130,000 clones, around 82% seen once. Sequenced input: peripheral blood. The sequence was obtained from a human donor in a cohort sampled during active COVID-19. The V gene is TRBV7-8, the J gene TRBJ2-3; the match to TRBD2 covers 10 bases. Here the CDR3 DNA reads TGTGCCAGCAGCTTTGGACTAGCGGAAGATACGCAGTATTTT. This codes for CASSFGLAEDTQYF.